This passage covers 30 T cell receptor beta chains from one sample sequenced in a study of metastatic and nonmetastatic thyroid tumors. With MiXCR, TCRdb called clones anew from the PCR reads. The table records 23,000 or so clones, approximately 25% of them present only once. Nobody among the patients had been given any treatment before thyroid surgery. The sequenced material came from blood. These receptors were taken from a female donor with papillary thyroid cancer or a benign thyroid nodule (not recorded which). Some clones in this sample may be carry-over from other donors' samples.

The CDR3 here is CASSYSIQAYNEQFF. Written as DNA, the CDR3 is TGTGCCAGCAGTTACTCGATACAGGCCTACAATGAGCAGTTCTTC. V and J are TRBV6-6 and TRBJ2-1; TRBD1 is a possible D gene (5 bases). Trimming pared 0 bases from V and 2 bases from J, leaving 8 bases between. This CDR3 has 15 residues. The germline V gene encodes CDR1 MNHNY and CDR2 SVGAGI (reference sequence).

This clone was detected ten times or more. CDR3 bases: TGTGCCAGCAGCTTAGTACTAGGTGTCGAGACCCAGTACTTC. It specifies CASSLVLGVETQYF. J is TRBJ2-5 and V is TRBV11-2; D may be TRBD2 (5 bases). The CDR3 is 14 residues long. Trimming shortened V by 1 base and J by 5 bases, and 11 bases separated the two germline ends. Per the germline V gene, CDR1 is SGHAT and CDR2 is FQNNGV.

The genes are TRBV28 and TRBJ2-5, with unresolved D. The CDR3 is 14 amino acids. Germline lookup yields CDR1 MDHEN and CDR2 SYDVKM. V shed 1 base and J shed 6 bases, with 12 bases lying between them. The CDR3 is CASSLYTPSQTQYF. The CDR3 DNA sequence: TGTGCCAGCAGTTTATACACCCCCAGCCAGACCCAGTACTTC.

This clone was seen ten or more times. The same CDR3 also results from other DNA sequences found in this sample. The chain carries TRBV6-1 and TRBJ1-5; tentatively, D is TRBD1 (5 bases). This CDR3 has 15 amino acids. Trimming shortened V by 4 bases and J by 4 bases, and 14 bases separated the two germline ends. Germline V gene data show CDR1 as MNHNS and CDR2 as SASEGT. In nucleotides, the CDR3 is TGTGCCAGCAGTGGGGGTGGGGCCGCAAATCAGCCCCAGCATTTT. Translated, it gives CASSGGGAANQPQHF.

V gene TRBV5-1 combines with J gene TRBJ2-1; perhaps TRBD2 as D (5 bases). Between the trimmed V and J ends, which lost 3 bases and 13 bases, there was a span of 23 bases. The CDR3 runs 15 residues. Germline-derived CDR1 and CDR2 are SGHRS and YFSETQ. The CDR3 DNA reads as TGCGCCAGCAGCTCCCAACTAGTAATAGGCAATTATCAGTTCTTC. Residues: CASSSQLVIGNYQFF. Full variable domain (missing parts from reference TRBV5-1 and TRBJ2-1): KAGVTQTPRYLIKTRGQQVTLSCSPISGHRSVSWYQQTPGQGLQFLFEYFSETQRNKGNFPGRFSGRQFSNSRSEMNVSTLELGDSALYLCASSSQLVIGNYQFFGPGTRLTVL.

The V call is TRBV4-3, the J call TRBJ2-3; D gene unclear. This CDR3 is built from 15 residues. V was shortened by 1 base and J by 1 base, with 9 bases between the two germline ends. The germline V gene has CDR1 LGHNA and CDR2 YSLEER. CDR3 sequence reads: CASSQADGRTDTQYF. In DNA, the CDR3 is TGCGCCAGCAGCCAAGCGGACGGTCGCACAGATACGCAGTATTTT.

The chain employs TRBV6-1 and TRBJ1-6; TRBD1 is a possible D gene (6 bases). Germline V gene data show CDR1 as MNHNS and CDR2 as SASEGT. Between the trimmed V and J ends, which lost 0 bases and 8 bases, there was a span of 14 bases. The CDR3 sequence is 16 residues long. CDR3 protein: CASSEAVGGGDSPLHF. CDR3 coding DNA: TGTGCCAGCAGTGAAGCGGTGGGAGGGGGTGATTCACCCCTCCACTTT.

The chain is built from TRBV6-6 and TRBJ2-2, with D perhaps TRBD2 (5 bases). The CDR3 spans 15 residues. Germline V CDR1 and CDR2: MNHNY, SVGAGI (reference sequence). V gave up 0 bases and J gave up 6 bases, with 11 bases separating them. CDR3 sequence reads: CASSYSRESSGELFF. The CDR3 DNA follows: TGTGCCAGCAGTTACTCGAGGGAGTCTTCCGGGGAGCTGTTTTTT.

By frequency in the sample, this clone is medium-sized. The CDR3 sequence: CASSQSKASGELFF. CDR3 in DNA: TGTGCCAGCAGCCAGAGTAAGGCATCTGGGGAGCTGTTTTTT. The chain combines TRBV11-2 with TRBJ2-2; D gene uncertain. V lost 5 bases, J lost 8 bases, and 15 bases lay in between. The CDR3 is 14 amino acids. Germline lookup yields CDR1 SGHAT and CDR2 FQNNGV.

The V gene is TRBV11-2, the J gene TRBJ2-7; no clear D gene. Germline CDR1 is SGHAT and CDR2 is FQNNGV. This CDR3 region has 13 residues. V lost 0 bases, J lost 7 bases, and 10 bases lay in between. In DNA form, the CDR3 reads TGTGCCAGCAGCTTAGATGGAGAGAGGGAGCAGTACTTC. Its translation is CASSLDGEREQYF.

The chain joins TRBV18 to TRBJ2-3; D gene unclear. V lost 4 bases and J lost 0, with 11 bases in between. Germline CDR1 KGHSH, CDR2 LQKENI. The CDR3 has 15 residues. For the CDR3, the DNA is TGTGCCAGCTCACAACCGACCCGTAGCACAGATACGCAGTATTTT. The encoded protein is CASSQPTRSTDTQYF.

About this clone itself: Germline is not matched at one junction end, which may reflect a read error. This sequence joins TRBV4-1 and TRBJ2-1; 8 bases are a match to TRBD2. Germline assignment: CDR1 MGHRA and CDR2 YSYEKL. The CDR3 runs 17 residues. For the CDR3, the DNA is TGCGCCTGCAGCCAAGATCCGGGACTAGGTTCCTACAATGAGCATTTCTTC. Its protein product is CACSQDPGLGSYNEHFF.

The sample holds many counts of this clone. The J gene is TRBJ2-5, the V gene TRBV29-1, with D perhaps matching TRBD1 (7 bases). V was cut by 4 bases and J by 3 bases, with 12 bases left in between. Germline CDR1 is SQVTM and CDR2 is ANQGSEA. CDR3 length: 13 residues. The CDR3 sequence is CSVGGTAEETQYF. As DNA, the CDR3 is TGCAGCGTTGGCGGGACAGCCGAAGAGACCCAGTACTTC.

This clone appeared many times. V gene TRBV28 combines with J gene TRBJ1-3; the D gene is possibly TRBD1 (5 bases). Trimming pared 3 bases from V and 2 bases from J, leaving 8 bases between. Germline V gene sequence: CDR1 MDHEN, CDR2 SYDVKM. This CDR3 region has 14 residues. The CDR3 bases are TGTGCCAGCAGTTTGGGGCTGGCTGGAAACACCATATATTTT. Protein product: CASSLGLAGNTIYF.

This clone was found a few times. The CDR3, as DNA: TGTGCCAGCATCCCCGGAGGCCATGGCTACACCTTC. It translates to CASIPGGHGYTF. This sequence joins TRBV6-1 and TRBJ1-2; D is unresolved. Trimming cost V 7 bases and J 6 bases, with 12 bases left between them. The CDR3 runs 12 residues. Germline values: CDR1 MNHNS, CDR2 SASEGT.

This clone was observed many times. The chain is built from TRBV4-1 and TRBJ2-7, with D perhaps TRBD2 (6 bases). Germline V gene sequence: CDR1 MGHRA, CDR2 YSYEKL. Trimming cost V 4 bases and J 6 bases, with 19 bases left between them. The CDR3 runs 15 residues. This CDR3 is CASSRIAELTFEQYF. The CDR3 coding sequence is TGCGCCAGCAGCCGAATAGCGGAGCTTACGTTCGAGCAGTACTTC.

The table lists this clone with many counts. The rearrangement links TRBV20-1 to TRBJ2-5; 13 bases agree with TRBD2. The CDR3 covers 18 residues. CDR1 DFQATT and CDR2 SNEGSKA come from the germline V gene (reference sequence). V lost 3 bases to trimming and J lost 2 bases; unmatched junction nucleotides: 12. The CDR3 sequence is CSARKGARLAGGQETQYF. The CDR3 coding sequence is TGCAGTGCTAGGAAGGGGGCCCGACTAGCGGGGGGACAAGAGACCCAGTACTTC.

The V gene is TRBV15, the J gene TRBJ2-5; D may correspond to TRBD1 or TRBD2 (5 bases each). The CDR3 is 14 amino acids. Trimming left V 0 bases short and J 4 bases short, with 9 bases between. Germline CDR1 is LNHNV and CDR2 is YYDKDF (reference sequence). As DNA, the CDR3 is TGTGCCACCAGCAGAGATCTTGGGGGAGAGACCCAGTACTTC. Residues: CATSRDLGGETQYF.

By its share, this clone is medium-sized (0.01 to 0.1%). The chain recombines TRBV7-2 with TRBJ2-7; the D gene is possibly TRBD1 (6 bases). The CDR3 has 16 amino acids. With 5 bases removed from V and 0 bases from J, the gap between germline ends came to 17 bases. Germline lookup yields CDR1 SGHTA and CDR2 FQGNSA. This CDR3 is CASSGAGTPSSYEQYF. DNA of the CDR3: TGTGCCAGCAGCGGTGCCGGGACACCGAGCTCCTACGAGCAGTACTTC.

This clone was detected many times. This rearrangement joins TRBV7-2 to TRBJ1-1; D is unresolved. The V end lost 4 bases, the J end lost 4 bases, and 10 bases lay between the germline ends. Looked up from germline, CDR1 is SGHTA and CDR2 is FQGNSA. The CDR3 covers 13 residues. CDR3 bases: TGTGCCAGCAGCTCACTCGTTAGCACTGAAGCTTTCTTT. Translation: CASSSLVSTEAFF.

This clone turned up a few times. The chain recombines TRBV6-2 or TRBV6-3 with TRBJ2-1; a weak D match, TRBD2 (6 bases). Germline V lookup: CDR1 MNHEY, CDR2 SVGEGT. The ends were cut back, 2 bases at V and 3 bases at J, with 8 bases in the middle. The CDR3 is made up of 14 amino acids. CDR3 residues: CASSYGGSYNEQFF. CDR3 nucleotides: TGTGCCAGCAGTTACGGAGGGAGCTACAATGAGCAGTTCTTC.

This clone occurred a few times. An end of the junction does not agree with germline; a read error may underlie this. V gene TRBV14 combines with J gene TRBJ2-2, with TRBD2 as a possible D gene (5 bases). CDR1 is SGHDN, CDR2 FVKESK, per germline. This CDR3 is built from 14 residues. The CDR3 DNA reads TGTGCCAGCAACCAAGACGCAGAAACCGGGGAGCTGTCTTTT. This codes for CASNQDAETGELSF.

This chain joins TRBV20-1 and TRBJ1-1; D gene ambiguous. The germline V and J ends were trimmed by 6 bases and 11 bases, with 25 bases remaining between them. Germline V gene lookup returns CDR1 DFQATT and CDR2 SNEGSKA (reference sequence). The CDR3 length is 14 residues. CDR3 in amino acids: CSAAHREHLWRAFF. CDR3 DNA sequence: TGCAGTGCCGCCCACCGGGAACACCTTTGGAGGGCTTTCTTT.

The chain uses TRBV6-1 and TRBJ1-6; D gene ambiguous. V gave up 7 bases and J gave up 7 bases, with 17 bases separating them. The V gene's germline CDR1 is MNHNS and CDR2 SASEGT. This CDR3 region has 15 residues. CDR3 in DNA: TGTGCCAGCAAAACAAGTCCCGGGTGGAATTCACCCCTCCACTTT. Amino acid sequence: CASKTSPGWNSPLHF.

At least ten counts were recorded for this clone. The CDR3 DNA is TGTGCCAGCACCGACTGGGCCCAAGAGACCCAGTACTTC. Translated: CASTDWAQETQYF. The V and J genes are TRBV28 and TRBJ2-5; no clear D gene. The CDR3 runs to 13 residues. In germline, CDR1 is MDHEN, CDR2 SYDVKM. The V end was cut by 7 bases, the J end by 1 base, with 10 bases between.

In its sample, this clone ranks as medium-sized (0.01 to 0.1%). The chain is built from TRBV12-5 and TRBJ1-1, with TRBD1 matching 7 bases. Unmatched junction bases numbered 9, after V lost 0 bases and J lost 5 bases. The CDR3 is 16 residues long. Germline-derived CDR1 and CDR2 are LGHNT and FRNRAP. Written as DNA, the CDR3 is TGTGCTAGTGGTTTGGTACAGGCAGGGGGTGGGACTGAAGCTTTCTTT. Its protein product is CASGLVQAGGGTEAFF.

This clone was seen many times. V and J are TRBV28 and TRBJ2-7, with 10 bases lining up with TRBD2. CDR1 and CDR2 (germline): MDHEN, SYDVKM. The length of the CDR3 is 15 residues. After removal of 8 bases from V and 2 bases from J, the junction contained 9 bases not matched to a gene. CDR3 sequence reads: CASGTIAGGTYEQYF. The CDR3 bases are TGTGCCAGCGGAACCATAGCGGGAGGAACCTACGAGCAGTACTTC.

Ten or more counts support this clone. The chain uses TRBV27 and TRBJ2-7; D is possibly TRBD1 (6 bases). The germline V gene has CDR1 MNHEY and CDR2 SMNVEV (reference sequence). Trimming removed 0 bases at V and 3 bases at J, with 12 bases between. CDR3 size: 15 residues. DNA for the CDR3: TGTGCCAGCAGTTTATCGGGAGCAGGGGACTACGAGCAGTACTTC. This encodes CASSLSGAGDYEQYF.

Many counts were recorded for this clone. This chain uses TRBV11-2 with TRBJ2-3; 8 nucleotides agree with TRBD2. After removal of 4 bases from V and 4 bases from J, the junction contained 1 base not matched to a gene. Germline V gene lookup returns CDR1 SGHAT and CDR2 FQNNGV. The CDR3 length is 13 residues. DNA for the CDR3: TGTGCCAGCAGCTCCGGGGGGGCAGATACGCAGTATTTT. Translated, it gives CASSSGGADTQYF.

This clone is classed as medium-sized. CDR3 protein: CASSSSVGELFF. The DNA of the CDR3 is TGCGCCAGCAGCTCCTCGGTCGGGGAGCTGTTTTTT. The V gene is TRBV5-1, the J gene TRBJ2-2; D unresolved. Between the trimmed V and J ends, which lost 3 bases and 7 bases, there was a span of 7 bases. The CDR3 runs to 12 residues. Germline-derived CDR1 and CDR2 are SGHRS and YFSETQ.